The 2 T cell receptor beta chains in this list originate from one sample, sequenced in a study of blood T cell repertoires in COVID-19. The method was immunoSEQ multiplex PCR; TCRdb's version includes in-frame clones alone and lacks a portion of them. This table has about 370,000 clones, around 87% appearing once. The sequenced material came from peripheral blood. The receptors come from a woman aged 25-40 years with COVID-19, enrolled during active disease.

The rearrangement links TRBV7-2 to TRBJ2-1; 7 bases map to TRBD2. The CDR3 spans 15 residues. V trimming: 3 bases; J trimming: 4 bases; junction bases outside the gene matches: 6. Germline V gives CDR1 SGHTA, CDR2 FQGNSA. CDR3 loop: CASSLSGLRYNEQFF. The CDR3 DNA reads TGTGCCAGCAGCTTGTCGGGACTACGGTACAATGAGCAGTTCTTC.

The V gene is TRBV6-5, the J gene TRBJ2-7, with a tentative D call TRBD2 (5 bases). Germline values: CDR1 MNHEY, CDR2 SVGAGI. The CDR3 runs to 14 residues. V was shortened by 5 bases and J by 6 bases, with 17 bases between the two germline ends. The CDR3 nucleotides are TGTGCCAGCAGTCAGGCGGGTCTCCCCAGCGAGCAGTACTTC. Translating gives CASSQAGLPSEQYF.